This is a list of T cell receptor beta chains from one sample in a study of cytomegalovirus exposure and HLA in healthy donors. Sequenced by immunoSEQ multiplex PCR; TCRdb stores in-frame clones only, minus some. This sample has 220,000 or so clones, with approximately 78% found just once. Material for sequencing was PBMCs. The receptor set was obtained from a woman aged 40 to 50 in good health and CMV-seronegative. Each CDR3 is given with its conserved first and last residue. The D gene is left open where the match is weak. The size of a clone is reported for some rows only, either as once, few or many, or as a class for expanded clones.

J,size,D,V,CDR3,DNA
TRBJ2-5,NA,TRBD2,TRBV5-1,CASSLDPGGKETQYF,TGCGCCAGCAGCTTGGATCCGGGAGGGAAAGAGACCCAGTACTTC
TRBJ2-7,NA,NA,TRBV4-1,CASSQERRVGEQYF,TGCGCCAGCAGCCAAGAAAGGAGGGTCGGCGAGCAGTACTTC
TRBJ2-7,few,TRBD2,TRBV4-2,CASSRLLGQAGGPYVEQYF,TGTGCCAGCAGCCGTCTCCTCGGGCAAGCGGGAGGGCCTTACGTTGAGCAGTACTTC
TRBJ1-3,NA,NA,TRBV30,CAVGFGSSGNTIYF,TGTGCCGTCGGATTTGGGAGCTCTGGAAACACCATATATTTT
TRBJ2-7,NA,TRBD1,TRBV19,CASSIESPGQGSYEQYF,TGTGCCAGTAGTATAGAATCACCGGGACAGGGATCCTACGAGCAGTACTTC
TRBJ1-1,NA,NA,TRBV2,CASSEGIRGATEAFF,TGTGCCAGCAGTGAAGGGATCCGGGGGGCCACTGAAGCTTTCTTT
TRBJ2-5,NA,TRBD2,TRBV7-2,CASSLSWSGGSGTKETQYF,TGTGCCAGCAGCTTAAGCTGGTCTGGGGGTAGCGGGACGAAAGAGACCCAGTACTTC
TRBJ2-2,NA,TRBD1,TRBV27,CASSPGQAGTGELFF,TGTGCCAGCAGCCCGGGACAGGCGGGGACCGGGGAGCTGTTTTTT
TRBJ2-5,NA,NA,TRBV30,CAWSYTTGGETQYF,TGTGCCTGGAGTTACACGACAGGCGGGGAGACCCAGTACTTC
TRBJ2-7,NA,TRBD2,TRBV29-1,CSVAASGYSAYEQYF,TGCAGCGTTGCGGCTAGCGGGTATTCAGCCTACGAGCAGTACTTC
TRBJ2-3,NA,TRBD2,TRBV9,CASSVDGLAGADTQYF,TGTGCCAGCAGCGTAGATGGACTAGCGGGAGCAGATACGCAGTATTTT
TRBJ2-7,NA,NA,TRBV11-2,CASSSSRTPFYEQYF,TGTGCCAGCAGCTCGAGCAGGACTCCCTTCTACGAGCAGTACTTC
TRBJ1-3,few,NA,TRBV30,CAWSLAGPRGNTIYF,TGTGCCTGGAGTCTGGCAGGGCCGCGGGGAAACACCATATATTTT
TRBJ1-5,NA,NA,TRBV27,CASSFRQGLGNQPQHF,TGTGCCAGCAGTTTTAGGCAGGGGCTGGGCAATCAGCCCCAGCATTTT
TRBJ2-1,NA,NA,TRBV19,CATGTDLEQFF,TGTGCCACGGGAACAGACCTTGAGCAGTTCTTC